Listed below are T cell receptor beta chains from one sample, sequenced in a study of OX40 agonist ivuxolimab in advanced cancers. Sequenced by immunoSEQ multiplex PCR; TCRdb stores in-frame clones only, minus some. The repertoire includes roughly 79,000 clones, roughly 89% of them detected once, and 1.5% to 2% sits in the top ten. The starting material was CD4+ or CD8+ T cells sorted from blood, obtained in a trial of the OX40 agonist ivuxolimab. These receptors originate from an adult with an advanced solid tumor such as melanoma, head and neck, liver or kidney cancer. Both conserved end residues are part of each CDR3. Fields, in order: clone size, D gene, J gene, V gene, CDR3 DNA, CDR3 protein. D genes are given only for firm matches. Clone size is given for some rows only: seen once, a few or many times, or a class if the clone is expanded.

-,-,TRBJ2-2,TRBV5-1,TGCGCCAGCAGCCTGGACAGGGCGGGGGCCGGGGAGCTGTTTTTT,CASSLDRAGAGELFF
once,-,TRBJ1-3,TRBV30,TGTGCCTGGAGTTGGCGGAGCTCTGGAAACACCATATATTTT,CAWSWRSSGNTIYF
few,-,TRBJ1-2,TRBV18,TGTGCCAGCTCACCACTCTCAGGAAACTATGGCTACACCTTC,CASSPLSGNYGYTF
-,-,TRBJ2-1,TRBV10-3,TGTGCCATCAGGGAGCTCGGCGTAAATGAGCAGTTCTTC,CAIRELGVNEQFF
-,-,TRBJ1-2,TRBV28,TGTGCCAGCAGTTTACGATCCTTCTATGGCTACACCTTC,CASSLRSFYGYTF
-,-,TRBJ2-7,TRBV7-6,TGTGCCAGCAGCTTAGTCCCGGGAGTCTCCCACGAGCAGTACTTC,CASSLVPGVSHEQYF
-,-,TRBJ1-2,TRBV20-1,TGCAGTGCCCTAGGAAATGGCTACACCTTC,CSALGNGYTF
-,-,TRBJ2-7,TRBV11-2,TGTGCCAGCAGCTTTGGGAGTACCTTCCTCTACGAGCAGTACTTC,CASSFGSTFLYEQYF
-,-,TRBJ2-7,TRBV9,TGTGCCAGCAGCGTAGCCCCGGACGGCACCTACGAGCAGTACTTC,CASSVAPDGTYEQYF
-,-,TRBJ2-5,TRBV14,TGTGCCAGCAGCCACCAAGAGACCCAGTACTTC,CASSHQETQYF
once,-,TRBJ2-1,TRBV7-2,TGTGCCAGCAGCTTAGCCCCCCAAGCTTCGGGTGAGCAGTTCTTC,CASSLAPQASGEQFF
-,-,TRBJ2-5,TRBV12-2,TGTGCCAGCAGCGCTTCGGGAGCGCGACTAGAGACCCAGTACTTC,CASSASGARLETQYF
-,-,TRBJ2-1,TRBV29-1,TGCAGCGTTGTGTTAGCATATGAGCAGTTCTTC,CSVVLAYEQFF
-,-,TRBJ1-1,TRBV28,TGTGCCAGCAGTTCCCTGGGCCTTAACACTGAAGCTTTCTTT,CASSSLGLNTEAFF
-,TRBD1,TRBJ1-2,TRBV27,TGTGCCAGCAGAACAGGGGGCCGAGGCTACACCTTC,CASRTGGRGYTF
once,TRBD1,TRBJ1-1,TRBV7-9,TGTGCCAGCAGCTGGGGGACAGGGGGTAACACTGAAGCTTTCTTT,CASSWGTGGNTEAFF
-,-,TRBJ2-3,TRBV5-6,TGTGCCAGCAGCTTTTTAACTAGGGACGGCACAGATACGCAGTATTTT,CASSFLTRDGTDTQYF
-,-,TRBJ2-7,TRBV27,TGTGCCAGCAGTTTGGGGACGGACTGGAAGCAGTACTTC,CASSLGTDWKQYF
once,-,TRBJ2-7,TRBV5-4,TGTGCCAGCAGCTCGCGGGACCACTATAACGAGCAGTACTTC,CASSSRDHYNEQYF
-,-,TRBJ1-2,TRBV5-1,TGCGCCAGCAGCGAACAGGGTGGCTATGGCTACACCTTC,CASSEQGGYGYTF
-,-,TRBJ1-3,TRBV7-2,TGTGCCAGCAGCTTAGGGGGCCAGGGCTACTCTGGAAACACCATATATTTT,CASSLGGQGYSGNTIYF
-,-,TRBJ1-1,TRBV5-1,TGCGCCAGCAGCTTGGAAGTCATGAACACTGAAGCTTTCTTT,CASSLEVMNTEAFF
-,-,TRBJ1-4,TRBV6-6,TGTGCCAGCAGTTCCGGGGACGCAACTAATGAAAAACTGTTTTTT,CASSSGDATNEKLFF
-,-,TRBJ2-3,TRBV19,TGTGCCAGTAGAGTAAGCCCGGCAGATACGCAGTATTTT,CASRVSPADTQYF
-,TRBD1,TRBJ2-7,TRBV28,TGTGCCAGCAGTCAGGGGACAGTCCCCTACGAGCAGTACTTC,CASSQGTVPYEQYF
-,-,TRBJ2-7,TRBV7-9,TGTGCCAGCAGTCCTTTACACGAGCAGTACTTC,CASSPLHEQYF
-,-,TRBJ1-1,TRBV29-1,TGCAGCGTTGAAAGAAAAGCGGACACTGAAGCTTTCTTT,CSVERKADTEAFF
-,-,TRBJ2-5,TRBV4-1,TGCGCCAGCAGCCGAGTAGGTGGGCCGGGGGAGACCCAGTACTTC,CASSRVGGPGETQYF
-,-,TRBJ2-3,TRBV7-8,TGTGCCAGCACCCCGCGGCCTGGGGCAGATACGCAGTATTTT,CASTPRPGADTQYF
-,TRBD1,TRBJ2-7,TRBV19,TGTGCCAGTAGTACCGCAGGGGGCGGCTCCTACGAGCAGTACTTC,CASSTAGGGSYEQYF
-,-,TRBJ1-4,TRBV28,TGTGCCAGCAGTACCATGGCAGGAGGTGAAAAACTGTTTTTT,CASSTMAGGEKLFF
-,-,TRBJ1-2,TRBV28,TGTGCCAGCAGTTCCGGGACACCGTATGGCTACACCTTC,CASSSGTPYGYTF
once,TRBD1,TRBJ2-5,TRBV7-9,TGTGCCAGCAGCATAGCAGGACAGGGAAGTTCCCAGTACTTC,CASSIAGQGSSQYF
-,-,TRBJ2-5,TRBV2,TGTGCCAGCAGTGGTACCATTGACCAGTACTTC,CASSGTIDQYF
-,-,TRBJ1-1,TRBV28,TGTGCCAGCAGTTTTGGGGCCACTGAAGCTTTCTTT,CASSFGATEAFF
-,-,TRBJ2-2,TRBV11-3,TGTGCCAGCAGCCTAAGGACCGGGGAGCTGTTTTTT,CASSLRTGELFF
-,TRBD1,TRBJ1-1,TRBV9,TGTGCCAGCGGGACAGGGCCGATGAACACTGAAGCTTTCTTT,CASGTGPMNTEAFF
-,-,TRBJ2-2,TRBV10-3,TGTGCCATCGGACCGCTGGCCGGGGAGCTGTTTTTT,CAIGPLAGELFF
-,-,TRBJ2-1,TRBV5-1,TGCGCCAGCAGCCCGGCCAGTCGCAATGAGCAGTTCTTC,CASSPASRNEQFF